The 32 T cell receptor beta chains in this list originate from one sample, sequenced in a study of identical twins. TCRdb recomputed calls from the 5' RACE reads with MiXCR, one row per CDR3 protein. This table holds just under 550,000 distinct CDR3 sequences, 12% to 15% found once. The same data also contributed to another study, on yellow fever vaccine responses in identical twins.

Sequenced sample: CD4+ T cells sorted from blood. The origin of the receptors is a woman aged 18-30 years in good health.

The gene calls are TRBV7-8 and TRBJ2-4; 7 bases fit TRBD2. Trimming cost V 1 base and J 6 bases; bases outside gene matches: 3. Looked up from germline, CDR1 is SGHVS and CDR2 is FQNEAQ. This CDR3 region has 14 residues. The DNA of the CDR3 is TGTGCCAGCAGCTTAGTGGGAGGGCTAAACATTCAGTACTTC. It translates to CASSLVGGLNIQYF.

The chain employs TRBV20-1 and TRBJ2-7; no firm D call. Germline lookup yields CDR1 DFQATT and CDR2 SNEGSKA (reference sequence). V shed 4 bases and J shed 4 bases, with 11 bases lying between them. There are 12 residues in the CDR3. The CDR3 DNA reads TGCAGTGCTATGGGGAACAGATACGAGCAGTACGTC. Encoded protein: CSAMGNRYEQYV.

The chain joins TRBV12-3 or TRBV12-4 to TRBJ2-1; 8 nucleotides line up with TRBD2. V lost 7 bases and J lost 9; bases outside the gene matches: 8. The CDR3 has 13 amino acids. The CDR3: CASTPSGSGEQFF. CDR3 in DNA: TGTGCCAGCACCCCAAGCGGGAGCGGTGAGCAGTTCTTC.

This clonotype was seen a few times. The V call is TRBV3-1, the J call TRBJ2-7, with TRBD1 matching 11 bases. V was pared by 0 bases and J by 2 bases, with 3 bases of the junction left unmatched. Germline CDR1 reads LGHDT; CDR2 reads YNNKEL (reference sequence). The CDR3 consists of 16 residues. The CDR3 DNA is TGTGCCAGCAGCCAAGATTGGGACAGGGGGGCCTACGAGCAGTACTTC. This sequence encodes CASSQDWDRGAYEQYF.

The chain joins TRBV25-1 to TRBJ2-6; D unresolved. The CDR3 extends over 14 amino acids. V dropped 3 bases and J dropped 0 bases, with 3 bases sitting between them. Germline values: CDR1 MGHDK, CDR2 SYGVNS. Here the CDR3 DNA reads TGTGCCAGCAGTGAGGACTCTGGGGCCAACGTCCTGACTTTC. Translated, it gives CASSEDSGANVLTF.

The rearrangement joins TRBV12-3 or TRBV12-4 to TRBJ1-4, with 8 bases fitting TRBD1. The CDR3 contains 16 residues. Trimming removed 5 bases from V and 4 bases from J; junction bases left unmatched: 9. The CDR3 is CASSKTGAGFNEKLFF. The DNA for the CDR3 is TGTGCCAGCAGTAAGACAGGGGCAGGGTTTAATGAAAAACTGTTTTTT.

This clonotype was seen a few times. The chain recombines TRBV3-1 with TRBJ1-1, with 7 positions matching TRBD1. Per germline, CDR1 LGHDT and CDR2 YNNKEL (reference sequence). After removal of 5 bases from V and 4 bases from J, the junction contained 10 bases not matched to a gene. The CDR3 is made up of 15 amino acids. Here the CDR3 DNA reads TGTGCCAGCAGCTACGAATCCTACAGGGGCACTGAAGCTTTCTTT. Amino acid sequence: CASSYESYRGTEAFF.

This clonotype was picked up a small number of times. The CDR3, as DNA: TGCAGCGTTGAAACTGTCCGTGCGGGCCTCTACAATGAGCAGTTCTTC. Protein product: CSVETVRAGLYNEQFF. The gene calls are TRBV29-1 and TRBJ2-1, with D possibly being TRBD2 (5 bases). Germline CDR1 is SQVTM and CDR2 is ANQGSEA. The CDR3 covers 16 residues. Trimming left V 2 bases short and J 3 bases short, with 17 bases between.

This chain joins TRBV7-2 and TRBJ2-1; 7 bases are a match to TRBD2. CDR1 and CDR2 from the germline V gene are SGHTA and FQGNSA. This CDR3 has 13 residues. With V trimmed by 3 bases and J by 6 bases, 2 bases remained unmatched. The CDR3 reads CASSFGRLNEQFF. The DNA of the CDR3 is TGTGCCAGCAGCTTCGGGAGGCTCAATGAGCAGTTCTTC.

This clonotype came up a few times. In DNA form, the CDR3 reads TGCGCCAGCAGCTTGTCGACACCTTCAATTTGGCAGTTCTTC. Translated: CASSLSTPSIWQFF. The chain combines TRBV5-1 with TRBJ2-1; D uncertain. V lost 1 base and J 12 bases, leaving 17 bases between the germline ends. Germline assignment: CDR1 SGHRS and CDR2 YFSETQ. CDR3 length equals 14 residues.

V and J are TRBV5-7 and TRBJ2-2, with TRBD2 identical over 11 bases. TRBV5-7 is placed among ORFs of uncertain function. Losses at the gene ends were 0 bases for V and 3 bases for J; bases not matched to a gene: 1. This CDR3 is built from 16 residues. The DNA of the CDR3 is TGTGCCAGCAGCTTGGATAGCGGGAGGGACACCGGGGAGCTGTTTTTT. Protein product: CASSLDSGRDTGELFF.

This clonotype showed up just a few times. This chain links TRBV3-1 with TRBJ2-1; 13 nucleotides align to TRBD2. Germline V lookup: CDR1 LGHDT, CDR2 YNNKEL (reference sequence). J lost 9 bases, V lost 4 bases, and 12 bases had no gene match. The CDR3 consists of 17 residues. In DNA form, the CDR3 reads TGTGCCAGCAGCCCCGAACTAGCGGGGGGGAATATTGGTGAGCAGTTCTTC. Residues: CASSPELAGGNIGEQFF.

The V call is TRBV12-3 or TRBV12-4, the J call TRBJ2-1; D not resolved. V was clipped by 5 bases and J by 1 base, with 15 bases between them. This CDR3 spans 16 amino acids. The CDR3 DNA follows: TGTGCCAGCAGTCCCCTCCTAGTCTTTTCCTACAATGAGCAGTTCTTC. Its protein is CASSPLLVFSYNEQFF.

J is TRBJ2-3 and V is TRBV9, with 8 bases lining up with TRBD2. Looked up from germline, CDR1 is SGDLS and CDR2 is YYNGEE. The CDR3 sequence is 16 residues long. The ends lost 1 base at V and 1 base at J; junction bases unmatched: 5. The CDR3 nucleotides are TGTGCCAGCAGCGTAAACGGGGGGGATCGCACAGATACGCAGTATTTT. Translated: CASSVNGGDRTDTQYF.

This clonotype was observed many times. This chain connects TRBV28 to TRBJ1-5, with a tentative D call TRBD1 (5 bases). The CDR3 totals 16 residues. Germline V lookup: CDR1 MDHEN, CDR2 SYDVKM. V was shortened by 3 bases and J by 0 bases, with 12 bases between the two germline ends. DNA for the CDR3: TGTGCCAGCAGTTTCAAGGGGAAATATAGCAATCAGCCCCAGCATTTT. It codes for CASSFKGKYSNQPQHF.

This chain uses TRBV6-1 with TRBJ2-7; 12 nucleotides line up with TRBD2. From germline, CDR1 is MNHNS and CDR2 SASEGT. The CDR3 has 15 residues. J was trimmed by 5 bases and V by 5 bases; bases with no gene match: 7. The DNA for the CDR3 is TGTGCCAGCAGTCCCCCGACTAGCGGGAGCCACGAGCAGTACTTC. This encodes CASSPPTSGSHEQYF.

The V call is TRBV12-3 or TRBV12-4, the J call TRBJ1-6; D uncertain. The CDR3 loop spans 13 amino acids. Deletions cut 1 base from V and 10 bases from J, with 8 bases between. The CDR3 DNA follows: TGTGCCAGCAGTTTAGAAGGGCAATCACCCCTCCACTTT. Its translation is CASSLEGQSPLHF.

The chain carries TRBV7-9 and TRBJ2-7, with TRBD2 identical over 7 bases. The CDR3 length is 15 residues. Germline trimming cut 5 bases from V and 3 bases from J; bases unmatched to any gene: 10. Looked up from germline, CDR1 is SEHNR and CDR2 is FQNEAQ (reference sequence). In DNA form, the CDR3 reads TGTGCCAGCAGCCCCAGACTAGCTTCGGGCTACGAGCAGTACTTC. Translating it yields CASSPRLASGYEQYF. Combining the CDR3 with reference TRBV7-9 and TRBJ2-7 gives the whole variable domain DTGVSQNPRHKITKRGQNVTFRCDPISEHNRLYWYRQTLGQGPEFLTYFQNEAQLEKSRLLSDRFSAERPKGSFSTLEIQRTEQGDSAMYLCASSPRLASGYEQYFGPGTRLTVT.

The CDR3 coding sequence is TGTGCCAGCAGCCTAAACGTTATGGCAGTTGACAGGGGGATACTCCACGAGCAGTACGTC. Its translation is CASSLNVMAVDRGILHEQYV. The chain uses TRBV3-1 and TRBJ2-7; 9 nucleotides align to TRBD1. Trimming took 4 bases from V and 5 from J; bases not matched to a gene: 24. Per the germline V gene, CDR1 is LGHDT and CDR2 is YNNKEL (reference sequence). This CDR3 has 20 amino acids.

The chain joins TRBV4-1 to TRBJ2-5; 11 nucleotides align to TRBD2. This CDR3 region has 13 residues. V was clipped by 10 bases and J by 3 bases; unmatched bases: 4. CDR1 and CDR2 (germline): MGHRA, YSYEKL. CDR3: CATSTSGEETQYF. The CDR3 DNA sequence: TGCGCCACTTCGACTAGCGGGGAAGAGACCCAGTACTTC.

This clonotype was observed a handful of times. The chain couples TRBV12-3 or TRBV12-4 to TRBJ2-7, with D perhaps TRBD1 (7 bases). The CDR3 loop spans 17 amino acids. Trimming pared 1 base from V and 4 bases from J, leaving 20 bases between. CDR3 protein: CASSLGQGGANRYEQYF. DNA for the CDR3: TGTGCCAGCAGTTTAGGACAGGGAGGTGCTAACCGATACGAGCAGTACTTC.

The genes are TRBV11-2 and TRBJ2-2, with 10 bases fitting TRBD2. Germline V gene sequence: CDR1 SGHAT, CDR2 FQNNGV. V lost 0 bases and J lost 6; bases outside the gene matches: 10. This CDR3 has 18 residues. The CDR3 DNA sequence: TGTGCCAGCAGCTTAGATCTTCTTCTAGCGGGAGTCTCCGGGGAGCTGTTTTTT. Translated, it gives CASSLDLLLAGVSGELFF.

This clonotype was detected only a few times. The chain joins TRBV3-1 to TRBJ2-7; D uncertain. The CDR3 runs to 15 residues. V lost 0 bases, J lost 3 bases, and 12 bases lay in between. CDR1 LGHDT and CDR2 YNNKEL come from the germline V gene (reference sequence). The CDR3 sequence is CASSQEAGPGYEQYF. The CDR3 nucleotides read TGTGCCAGCAGCCAAGAGGCAGGTCCTGGCTACGAGCAGTACTTC.

The chain joins TRBV18 to TRBJ2-7; D not resolved. With 6 bases removed from V and 0 bases from J, the gap between germline ends came to 6 bases. Germline V lookup: CDR1 KGHSH, CDR2 LQKENI. The CDR3 runs 12 residues. CDR3 residues: CASSDSSYEQYV. For the CDR3, the DNA is TGTGCCAGCTCCGATTCCTCCTACGAGCAGTACGTC.

This clonotype has a handful of counts. Here the CDR3 DNA reads TGTGCCAGCAGCTCTGATGAGAATAATTCACCCCTCCACTTT. Protein product: CASSSDENNSPLHF. The chain uses TRBV7-9 and TRBJ1-6; D not resolved. V dropped 4 bases and J dropped 5 bases, with 9 bases sitting between them. Germline CDR1 is SEHNR and CDR2 is FQNEAQ (reference sequence). This CDR3 contains 14 residues.

The chain has TRBV5-1 and TRBJ2-7; D is undetermined. CDR1 and CDR2 (germline): SGHRS, YFSETQ. Trimming took 7 bases from V and 5 from J, leaving 16 bases between them. This CDR3 is 13 amino acids long. CDR3 sequence (DNA): TGCGCCAGCGCGCCACCCACCTTCGACGAGCAGTACTTC. This encodes CASAPPTFDEQYF.

In its sample, this clonotype was seen a few times. V and J are TRBV3-1 and TRBJ2-1; possibly TRBD2 for D (5 bases). CDR1 is LGHDT, CDR2 YNNKEL, per germline (reference sequence). This CDR3 has 17 amino acids. The germline V and J ends were trimmed by 1 base and 0 bases, with 13 bases remaining between them. The DNA for the CDR3 is TGTGCCAGCAGCCAAGCCCTCGACTATAGCTCCTACAATGAGCAGTTCTTC. It translates to CASSQALDYSSYNEQFF.

This clonotype appeared a few times. The genes are TRBV13 and TRBJ2-5; D is perhaps TRBD1 (5 bases). V was cut by 4 bases and J by 1 base, with 10 bases left in between. The CDR3 contains 14 residues. Germline-derived CDR1 and CDR2 are PRHDT and FYEKMQ (reference sequence). DNA for the CDR3: TGTGCCAGCAGCTCGTACAGGCTCCAAGAGACCCAGTACTTC. As protein: CASSSYRLQETQYF.

This clonotype was seen ten or more times. The chain is built from TRBV12-3 or TRBV12-4 and TRBJ2-4; D gene uncertain. Between the trimmed V and J ends, which lost 5 bases and 0 bases, there was a span of 11 bases. The CDR3 loop spans 15 amino acids. The CDR3 protein is CASSANLLAKNIQYF. CDR3 DNA sequence: TGTGCCAGCAGTGCAAACCTGCTAGCCAAAAACATTCAGTACTTC.

The gene calls are TRBV28 and TRBJ2-7; the D gene is possibly TRBD2 (5 bases). Between the trimmed V and J ends, which lost 0 bases and 2 bases, there was a span of 11 bases. Germline loops: CDR1 MDHEN, CDR2 SYDVKM. The CDR3 has 15 residues. The CDR3, as DNA: TGTGCCAGCAGTTTATGGGCCCTAGCTACCTACGAGCAGTACTTC. Its translation: CASSLWALATYEQYF.

The chain links TRBV27 to TRBJ2-3, with D possibly matching TRBD2 (5 bases). CDR3 size: 13 residues. Germline V gene sequence: CDR1 MNHEY, CDR2 SMNVEV (reference sequence). Trimming left V 8 bases short and J 2 bases short, with 11 bases between. CDR3 nucleotide sequence: TGTGCCAGCTATACGACTAACACAGATACGCAGTATTTT. As protein: CASYTTNTDTQYF.

The chain joins TRBV5-1 to TRBJ1-5; 7 bases align to TRBD1. The CDR3 runs to 15 residues. V shed 1 base and J 4 bases; nucleotides not matched to a gene: 5. From germline, CDR1 is SGHRS and CDR2 YFSETQ. Written as DNA, the CDR3 is TGCGCCAGCAGCTTGTCAGGGGGTTGGAATCAGCCCCAGCATTTT. Protein product: CASSLSGGWNQPQHF.